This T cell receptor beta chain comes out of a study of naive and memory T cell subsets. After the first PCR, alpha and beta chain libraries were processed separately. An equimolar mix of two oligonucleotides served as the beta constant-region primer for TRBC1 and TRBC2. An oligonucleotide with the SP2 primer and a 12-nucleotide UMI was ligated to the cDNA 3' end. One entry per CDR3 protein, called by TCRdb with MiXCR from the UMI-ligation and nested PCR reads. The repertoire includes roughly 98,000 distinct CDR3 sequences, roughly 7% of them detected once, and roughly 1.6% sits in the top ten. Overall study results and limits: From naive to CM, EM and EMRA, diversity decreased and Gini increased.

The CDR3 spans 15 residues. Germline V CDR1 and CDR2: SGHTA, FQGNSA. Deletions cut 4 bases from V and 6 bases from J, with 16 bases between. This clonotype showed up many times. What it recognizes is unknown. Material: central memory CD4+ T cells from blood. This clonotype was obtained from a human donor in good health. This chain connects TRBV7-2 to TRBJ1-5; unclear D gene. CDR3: CASSSEGGPGQPQHF. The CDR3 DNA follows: TGTGCCAGCAGCTCCGAGGGTGGGCCGGGTCAGCCCCAGCATTTT.